The clone carrying this TCR beta chain has more than one count but fewer than ten. Its matching antigen is unknown. The record originates from a study of regulatory T cells in long-lasting Graves disease. Overall study: Patients newly diagnosed with Graves' had been on antithyroid drugs for under 3 months.

The CDR3 runs 14 residues. J lost 4 bases, V lost 10 bases, and 10 bases had no gene match. Libraries of TCR beta came from iRepertoire HTBI primers plus Arm-PCR of CDR3 regions. TCRdb itself ran the multiplex PCR reads through MiXCR, one entry per CDR3 protein. The data show 400,000 to 500,000 distinct CDR3 sequences, over 15% seen once. Time point in this sample: newly diagnosed GD, antithyroid drugs for less than 3 months. The authors made the TCR library using RNA they extracted from PBMCs. Blood from the periphery, nine milliliters in all, was drawn into EDTA tubes. Study-wide results and caveats: Persistent disease preferred TRBV28, TRBJ1-2 and TRBJ2-5; new disease, TRBV20-1 and TRBJ2-1.

These same records also appear under a second study, on T cells in Graves' hyperthyroidism and ophthalmopathy.

The J gene is TRBJ2-3, the V gene TRBV12-3 or TRBV12-4; 8 nucleotides line up with TRBD1. The clonotype was recovered from a woman under 30 with Graves disease. This specimen was peripheral blood mononuclear cells (PBMCs), taken at new diagnosis, from a patient treated with antithyroid drugs. CDR3 nucleotides: TGTGCCACAGAGAGACAGGGGTTCCCAGATACGCAGTATTTT. Encoded protein: CATERQGFPDTQYF.